This T cell receptor beta chain was identified during a study of shared clonotypes between healthy human individuals. General study results and limits: Blood was the only sampled material, and tissue repertoires likely differ.

Looked up from germline, CDR1 is MDHEN and CDR2 is SYDVKM. Trimming pared 7 bases from V and 6 bases from J, leaving 15 bases between. This CDR3 spans 14 amino acids. The test was conducted at deep level. In the study's own analysis: ImmunoSEQ supplied junction-only sequences lacking quality scores, so filtering was different. Method: immunoSEQ multiplex PCR; TCRdb's copy keeps in-frame clones and lacks some. Clonal size and the V and J genes are those of that table, whereas D and trimming came from the DNA. This table has about 490,000 clones, about 80% appearing once. A word on this clone: The antigen is unknown.

Sequencing used PBMCs. This TCR derives from a woman aged 40 to 50 in good health. Some clones in this sample may be carry-over from other donors' samples. The chain couples TRBV28 to TRBJ1-4; a possible D gene is TRBD1 (6 bases). This chain's CDR3 is CASNNQGRDEKLFF. For the CDR3, the DNA is TGTGCCAGCAACAATCAGGGGAGAGATGAAAAACTGTTTTTT.